Below, one TCR beta chain is given with its context. This entry is derived from a study of blood T cells in healthy people across ages. As for the study in general: Capturing about one barcoded beta molecule per two T cells was achieved by template switching.

Donation came from healthy Caucasian individuals in Russia who were aged about 6 to 90. V lost 7 bases to trimming and J lost 4 bases, with 14 bases between them. From germline, CDR1 is SGDLS and CDR2 YYNGEE. The CDR3 spans 14 residues. Primed by a sample-barcoded 5' primer and a J-beta primer mix, a second PCR proceeded for 7 to 11 cycles. Tags on each cDNA molecule came from a template-switch adaptor with 12 random nucleotides. TCRdb re-called the 5' RACE reads through MiXCR, storing one row per CDR3 protein. This table holds 500,000 to 700,000 distinct CDR3 sequences, around 31% found once. This chain links TRBV9 with TRBJ2-2; D perhaps matches TRBD2 (6 bases). This sequence originates from a woman older than 75 in good health. Sequencing was performed on blood. The DNA of the CDR3 is TGTGCCAGCCAAGCGGGCGGGATCACCGGGGAGCTGTTTTTT. Protein product: CASQAGGITGELFF.